The T cell receptor (beta chain) under discussion was sequenced for a study of CD8 T cells in Susac syndrome. Reverse transcription of about 0.5 to 1 ug RNA was performed with random hexamers. The method of amplification for TCR beta CDR3 was immunoSEQ multiplex PCR, covering 54 Vbeta and 13 Jbeta. TCRdb re-called the immunoSEQ multiplex PCR reads with MiXCR, one entry per CDR3 protein. Counted here are around 71,000 distinct CDR3 sequences, 96% occurring once; the ten biggest clones make up 0.11%. It was treatment-naive patients with stable or active relapsing-remitting disease who made up the multiple sclerosis controls. Both CD4+ and CD8+ T cells were negatively isolated, and TEMRA cells underwent FACS enrichment. The V end was cut by 2 bases, the J end by 5 bases, with 9 bases between. This CDR3 has 12 amino acids. Germline-derived CDR1 and CDR2 are SQVTM and ANQGSEA.

The receptor was derived from a human donor with multiple sclerosis. The sequenced sample was CD4+ T cells from PBMCs. V gene TRBV29-1 combines with J gene TRBJ1-2; no firm D call. The CDR3 sequence is CSVEKADYGYTF. CDR3 sequence (DNA): TGCAGCGTTGAAAAGGCGGATTATGGCTACACCTTC. The entire variable domain, with the rest obtained from reference TRBV29-1 and TRBJ1-2, is as follows: SAVISQKPSRDICQRGTSLTIQCQVDSQVTMMFWYRQQPGQSLTLIATANQGSEATYESGFVIDKFPISRPNLTFSTLTVSNMSPEDSSIYLCSVEKADYGYTFGSGTRLTVV.